This TCR beta chain was recorded in a study of spatial heterogeneity in lung cancer. Study results and limitations: How many expanded intratumoral alpha and beta TCRs were present tracked the tumor mutation count, which was a count of nonsynonymous mutations.

Individually, TCR cDNA molecules were each labelled with a unique molecular identifier. One entry per CDR3 protein results from TCRdb running MiXCR on the 5' RACE reads. The table shows roughly 5,100 distinct CDR3 sequences, with 8.4% occurring only once. Time point given: sample taken at primary tumor resection. Regarding this clonotype: The antigen remains undetermined.

The V end was cut by 4 bases, the J end by 0 bases, with 12 bases between. The CDR3 covers 15 residues. The germline gives CDR1 SGHNT, CDR2 YYREEE (reference sequence). Sequencing was performed on lung tumor tissue, taken at surgery. This sequence was found in a female donor with early-stage non-small cell lung cancer. This chain joins TRBV5-4 and TRBJ2-3; D is ambiguous. The CDR3 loop is CASSLGGPSTDTQYF. The CDR3 DNA is TGTGCCAGCAGCCTGGGCGGACCTAGCACAGATACGCAGTATTTT.